This T cell receptor (beta chain) was captured in a study of PD-L1 blockade in urothelial cancer. This table comes from immunoSEQ multiplex PCR, and its TCRdb copy is limited to in-frame clones, with some not included. This sample has 35,000 to 50,000 clones, with 81% found just once. The germline V and J ends were trimmed by 0 bases and 0 bases, with 12 bases remaining between them. The germline gives CDR1 SGHAT, CDR2 FQNNGV. CDR3 size: 16 residues. J is TRBJ2-7 and V is TRBV11-2, with D possibly being TRBD2 (5 bases). The starting material was PBMCs, obtained around atezolizumab (anti-PD-L1) treatment. The receptor was derived from a man between 65 and 85 years old with urothelial cancer. Here the CDR3 reads CASSLDGGGFSYEQYF. The CDR3 coding sequence is TGTGCCAGCAGCTTAGATGGCGGCGGGTTCTCCTACGAGCAGTACTTC.